This T cell receptor beta chain was retrieved from a study of blood T cell repertoires in COVID-19. The germline V gene has CDR1 SGHTA and CDR2 FQGTGA. There are 16 residues in the CDR3. Trimming left V 0 bases short and J 5 bases short, with 13 bases between. TCRdb keeps only in-frame clones here, not all; method: immunoSEQ multiplex PCR. The profile shows about 130,000 clones, around 85% of them singletons. V gene TRBV7-3 combines with J gene TRBJ2-2; D possibly corresponds to TRBD2 (6 bases). The specimen was peripheral blood. The source is a woman of 80 years or more with acute or convalescent COVID-19. The CDR3 sequence: CASSLTGLRATGELFF. CDR3 nucleotide sequence: TGTGCCAGCAGCTTAACGGGACTTCGGGCGACCGGGGAGCTGTTTTTT.